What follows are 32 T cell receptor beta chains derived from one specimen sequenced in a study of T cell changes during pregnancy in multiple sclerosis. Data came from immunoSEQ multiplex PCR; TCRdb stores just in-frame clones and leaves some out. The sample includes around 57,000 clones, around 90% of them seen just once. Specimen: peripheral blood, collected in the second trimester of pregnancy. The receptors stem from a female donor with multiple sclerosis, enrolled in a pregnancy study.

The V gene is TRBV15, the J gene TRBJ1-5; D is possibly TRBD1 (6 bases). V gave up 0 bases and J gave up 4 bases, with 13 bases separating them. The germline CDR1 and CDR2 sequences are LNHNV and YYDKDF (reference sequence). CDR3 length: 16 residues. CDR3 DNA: TGTGCCACCAGCAGAGATTTATCAGGGGCAAATCAGCCCCAGCATTTT. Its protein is CATSRDLSGANQPQHF.

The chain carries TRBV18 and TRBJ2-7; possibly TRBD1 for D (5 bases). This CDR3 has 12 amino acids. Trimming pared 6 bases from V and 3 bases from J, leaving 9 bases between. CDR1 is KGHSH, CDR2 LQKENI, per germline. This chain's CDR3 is CASSVDSYEQYF. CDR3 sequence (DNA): TGTGCCAGCTCCGTCGACAGCTACGAGCAGTACTTC.

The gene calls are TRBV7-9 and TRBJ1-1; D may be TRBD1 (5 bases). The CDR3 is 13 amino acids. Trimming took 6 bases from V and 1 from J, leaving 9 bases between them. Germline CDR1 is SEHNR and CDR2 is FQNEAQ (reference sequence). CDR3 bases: TGTGCCAGCAGTCAGGGTGCGAACACTGAAGCTTTCTTT. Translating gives CASSQGANTEAFF.

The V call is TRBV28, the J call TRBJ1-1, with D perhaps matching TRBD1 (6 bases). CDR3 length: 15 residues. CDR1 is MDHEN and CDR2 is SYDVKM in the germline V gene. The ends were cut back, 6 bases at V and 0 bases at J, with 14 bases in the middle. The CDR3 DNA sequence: TGTGCCAGCAGCATTCCGGGACACGTGAACACTGAAGCTTTCTTT. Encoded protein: CASSIPGHVNTEAFF.

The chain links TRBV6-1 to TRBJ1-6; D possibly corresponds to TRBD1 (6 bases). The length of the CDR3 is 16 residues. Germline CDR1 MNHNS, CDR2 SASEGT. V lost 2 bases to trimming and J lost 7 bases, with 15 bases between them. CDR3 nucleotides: TGTGCCAGCAGTGAAAGGGGGGGGCCGAAAAATTCACCCCTCCACTTT. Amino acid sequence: CASSERGGPKNSPLHF.

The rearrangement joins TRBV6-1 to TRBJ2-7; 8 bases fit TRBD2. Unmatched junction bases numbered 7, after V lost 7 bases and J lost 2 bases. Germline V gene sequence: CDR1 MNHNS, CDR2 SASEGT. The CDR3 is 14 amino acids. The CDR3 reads CASTVAGTAYEQYF. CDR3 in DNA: TGTGCCAGCACGGTAGCGGGGACCGCCTACGAGCAGTACTTC.

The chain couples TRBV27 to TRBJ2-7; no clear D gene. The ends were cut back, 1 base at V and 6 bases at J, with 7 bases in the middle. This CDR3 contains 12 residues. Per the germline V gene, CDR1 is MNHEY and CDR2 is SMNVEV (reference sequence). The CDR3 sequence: CASSLLAGEQYF. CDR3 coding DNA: TGTGCCAGCAGTTTATTAGCCGGCGAGCAGTACTTC.

CDR3 coding DNA: TGTGCCTGGAAGGAGGTTGGGGTGAACACTGAAGCTTTCTTT. It translates to CAWKEVGVNTEAFF. The chain employs TRBV30 and TRBJ1-1; D call uncertain. The CDR3 extends over 14 amino acids. The V gene's germline CDR1 is GTSNPN and CDR2 SVGIG (reference sequence). The V and J ends lost 4 bases and 0 bases respectively, with 12 bases between them.

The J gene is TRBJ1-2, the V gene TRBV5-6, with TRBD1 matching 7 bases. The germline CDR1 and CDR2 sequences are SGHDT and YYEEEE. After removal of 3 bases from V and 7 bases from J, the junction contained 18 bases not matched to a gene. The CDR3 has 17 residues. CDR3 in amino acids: CASSSFPGLDRSFGYTF. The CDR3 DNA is TGTGCCAGCAGCTCCTTCCCAGGCCTGGACAGGTCGTTTGGCTACACCTTC.

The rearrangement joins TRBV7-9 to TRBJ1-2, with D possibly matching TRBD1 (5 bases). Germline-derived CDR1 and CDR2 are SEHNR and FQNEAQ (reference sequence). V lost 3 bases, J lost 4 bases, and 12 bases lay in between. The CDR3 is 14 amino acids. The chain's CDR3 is CASSFLSTVYGYTF. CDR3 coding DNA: TGTGCCAGCAGCTTCTTATCGACAGTCTATGGCTACACCTTC.

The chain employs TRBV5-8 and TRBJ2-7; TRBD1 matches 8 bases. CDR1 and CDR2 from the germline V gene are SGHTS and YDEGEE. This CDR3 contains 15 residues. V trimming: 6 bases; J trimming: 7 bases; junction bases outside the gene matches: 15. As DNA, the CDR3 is TGTGCCAGCATCAGGCGGACAGGGAAATTCCGGGAGCAGTACTTC. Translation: CASIRRTGKFREQYF.

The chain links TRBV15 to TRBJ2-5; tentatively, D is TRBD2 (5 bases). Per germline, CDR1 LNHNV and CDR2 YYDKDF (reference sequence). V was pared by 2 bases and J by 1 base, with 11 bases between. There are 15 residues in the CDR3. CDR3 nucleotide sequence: TGTGCCACCAGCAGACTTCGAGGGTCCCAAGAGACCCAGTACTTC. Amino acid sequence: CATSRLRGSQETQYF.

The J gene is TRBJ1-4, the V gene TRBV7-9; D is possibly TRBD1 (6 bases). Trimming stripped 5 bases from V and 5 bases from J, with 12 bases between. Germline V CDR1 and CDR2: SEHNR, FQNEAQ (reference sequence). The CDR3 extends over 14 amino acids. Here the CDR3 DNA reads TGTGCCAGCAGCCGGACAGAAGTAAATGAAAAACTGTTTTTT. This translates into CASSRTEVNEKLFF.

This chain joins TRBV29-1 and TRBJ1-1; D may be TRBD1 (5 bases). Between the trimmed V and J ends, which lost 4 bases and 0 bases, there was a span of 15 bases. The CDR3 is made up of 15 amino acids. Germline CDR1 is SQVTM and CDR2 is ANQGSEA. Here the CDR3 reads CSVADFGAMNTEAFF. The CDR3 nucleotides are TGCAGCGTTGCAGACTTTGGGGCCATGAACACTGAAGCTTTCTTT. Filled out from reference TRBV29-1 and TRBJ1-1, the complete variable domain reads SAVISQKPSRDICQRGTSLTIQCQVDSQVTMMFWYRQQPGQSLTLIATANQGSEATYESGFVIDKFPISRPNLTFSTLTVSNMSPEDSSIYLCSVADFGAMNTEAFFGQGTRLTVV.

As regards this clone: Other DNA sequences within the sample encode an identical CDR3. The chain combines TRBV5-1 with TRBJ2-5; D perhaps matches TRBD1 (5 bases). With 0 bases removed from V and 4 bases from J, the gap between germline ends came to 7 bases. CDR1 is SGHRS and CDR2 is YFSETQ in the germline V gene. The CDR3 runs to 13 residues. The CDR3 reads CASSLGGGETQYF. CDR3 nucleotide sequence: TGCGCCAGCAGCTTGGGGGGCGGAGAGACCCAGTACTTC.

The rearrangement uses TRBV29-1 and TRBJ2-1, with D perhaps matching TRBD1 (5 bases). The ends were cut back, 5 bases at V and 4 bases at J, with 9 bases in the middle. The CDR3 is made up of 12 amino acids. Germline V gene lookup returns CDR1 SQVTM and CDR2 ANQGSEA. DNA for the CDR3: TGCAGCGTTTGGTCAGGGTACAATGAGCAGTTCTTC. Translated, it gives CSVWSGYNEQFF.

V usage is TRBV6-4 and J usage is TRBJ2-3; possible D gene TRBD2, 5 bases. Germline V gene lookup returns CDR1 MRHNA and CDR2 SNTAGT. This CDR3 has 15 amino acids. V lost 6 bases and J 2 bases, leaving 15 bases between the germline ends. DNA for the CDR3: TGTGCCAGCAGCCTTGGGGTAGCGTACACAGATACGCAGTATTTT. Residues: CASSLGVAYTDTQYF.

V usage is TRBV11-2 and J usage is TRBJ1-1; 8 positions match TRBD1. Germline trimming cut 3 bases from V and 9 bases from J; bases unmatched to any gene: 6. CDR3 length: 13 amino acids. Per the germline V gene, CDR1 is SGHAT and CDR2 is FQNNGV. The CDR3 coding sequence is TGTGCCAGCAGCTTCCCCGGACAGGGCCAAGCTTTCTTT. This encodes CASSFPGQGQAFF.

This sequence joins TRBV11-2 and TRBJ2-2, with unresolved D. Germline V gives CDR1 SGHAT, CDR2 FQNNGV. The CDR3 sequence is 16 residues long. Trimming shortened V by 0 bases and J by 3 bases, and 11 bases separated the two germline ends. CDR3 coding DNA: TGTGCCAGCAGCTTAGACCGGGTCTTCCACACCGGGGAGCTGTTTTTT. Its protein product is CASSLDRVFHTGELFF. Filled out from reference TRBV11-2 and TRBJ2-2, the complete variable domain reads EAGVAQSPRYKIIEKRQSVAFWCNPISGHATLYWYQQILGQGPKLLIQFQNNGVVDDSQLPKDRFSAERLKGVDSTLKIQPAKLEDSAVYLCASSLDRVFHTGELFFGEGSRLTVL.

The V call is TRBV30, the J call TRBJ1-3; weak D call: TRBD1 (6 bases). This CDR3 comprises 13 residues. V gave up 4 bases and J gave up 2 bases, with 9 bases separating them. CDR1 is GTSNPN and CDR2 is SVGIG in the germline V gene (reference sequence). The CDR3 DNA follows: TGTGCCTGGACCTGGGGGCCTGGAAACACCATATATTTT. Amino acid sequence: CAWTWGPGNTIYF.

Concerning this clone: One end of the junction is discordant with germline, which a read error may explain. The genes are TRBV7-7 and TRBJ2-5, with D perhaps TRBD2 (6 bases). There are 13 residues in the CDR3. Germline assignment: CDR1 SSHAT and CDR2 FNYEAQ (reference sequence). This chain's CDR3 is CASSLLAQETQYF. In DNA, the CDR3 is TGTGCTAGCAGCTTACTAGCTCAAGAGACCCAGTACTTC.

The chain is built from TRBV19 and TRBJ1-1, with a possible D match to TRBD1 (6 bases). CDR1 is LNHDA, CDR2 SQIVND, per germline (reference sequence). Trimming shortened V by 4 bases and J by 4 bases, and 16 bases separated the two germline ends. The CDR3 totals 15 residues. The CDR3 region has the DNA TGTGCCAGTAGTAAGGGGGGGACACGCGCCACTGAAGCTTTCTTT. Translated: CASSKGGTRATEAFF.

Here the CDR3 reads CASRTGSGDSPLHF. The CDR3 DNA reads TGTGCCAGCAGGACAGGGTCGGGGGATTCACCCCTCCACTTT. The chain joins TRBV7-9 to TRBJ1-6; 7 bases fit TRBD1. The junction had 7 bases not matched to a gene; V was cut back by 6 bases and J by 8 bases. Looked up from germline, CDR1 is SEHNR and CDR2 is FQNEAQ (reference sequence). The CDR3 extends over 14 amino acids.

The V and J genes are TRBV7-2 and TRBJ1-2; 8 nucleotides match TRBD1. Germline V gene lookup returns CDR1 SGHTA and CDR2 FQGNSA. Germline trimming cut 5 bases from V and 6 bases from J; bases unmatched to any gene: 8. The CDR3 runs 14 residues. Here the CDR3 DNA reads TGTGCCAGCAGCCCCCCGAACAGGGGGAATGGCTACACCTTC. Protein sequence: CASSPPNRGNGYTF. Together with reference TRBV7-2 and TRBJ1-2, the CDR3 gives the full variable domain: GAGVSQSPSNKVTEKGKDVELRCDPISGHTALYWYRQSLGQGLEFLIYFQGNSAPDKSGLPSDRFSAERTGGSVSTLTIQRTQQEDSAVYLCASSPPNRGNGYTFGSGTRLTVV.

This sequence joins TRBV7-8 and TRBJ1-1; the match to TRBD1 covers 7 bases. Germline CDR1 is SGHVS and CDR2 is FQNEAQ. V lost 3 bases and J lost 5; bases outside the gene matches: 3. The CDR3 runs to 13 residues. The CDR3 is CASSFTGETEAFF. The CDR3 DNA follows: TGTGCCAGCAGCTTTACAGGGGAAACTGAAGCTTTCTTT.

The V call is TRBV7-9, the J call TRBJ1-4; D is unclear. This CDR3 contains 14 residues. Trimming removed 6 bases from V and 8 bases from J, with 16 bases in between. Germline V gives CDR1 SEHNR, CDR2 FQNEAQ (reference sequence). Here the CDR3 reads CASRHDAGSEKLFF. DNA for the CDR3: TGTGCCAGCAGACACGACGCGGGGTCGGAAAAACTGTTTTTT.

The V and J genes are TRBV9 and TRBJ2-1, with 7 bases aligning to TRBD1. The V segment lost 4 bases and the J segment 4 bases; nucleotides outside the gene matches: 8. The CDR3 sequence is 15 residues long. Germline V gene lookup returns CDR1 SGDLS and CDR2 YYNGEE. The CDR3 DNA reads TGTGCCAGCAGCCTCCGACAGGGAAGATACAATGAGCAGTTCTTC. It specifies CASSLRQGRYNEQFF.

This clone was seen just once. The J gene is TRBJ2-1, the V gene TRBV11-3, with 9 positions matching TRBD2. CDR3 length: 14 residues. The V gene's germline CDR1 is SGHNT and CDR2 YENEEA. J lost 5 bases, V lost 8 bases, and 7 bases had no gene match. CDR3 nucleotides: TGTGCCAGCTCCACTCAGCGGGGGGACAATGAGCAGTTCTTC. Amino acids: CASSTQRGDNEQFF.

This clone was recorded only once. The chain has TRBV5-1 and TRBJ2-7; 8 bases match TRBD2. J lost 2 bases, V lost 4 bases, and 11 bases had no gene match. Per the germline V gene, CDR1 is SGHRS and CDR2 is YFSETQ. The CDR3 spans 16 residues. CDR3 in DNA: TGCGCCAGCAGCACCCCTCCGAGCGGGGGAGCCTACGAGCAGTACTTC. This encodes CASSTPPSGGAYEQYF.

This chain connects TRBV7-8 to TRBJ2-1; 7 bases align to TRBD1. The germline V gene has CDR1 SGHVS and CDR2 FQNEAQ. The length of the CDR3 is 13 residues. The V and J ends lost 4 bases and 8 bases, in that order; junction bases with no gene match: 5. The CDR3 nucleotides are TGTGCCAGCAGCTCTGACAGGGCTGATGAGCAGTTCTTC. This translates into CASSSDRADEQFF.

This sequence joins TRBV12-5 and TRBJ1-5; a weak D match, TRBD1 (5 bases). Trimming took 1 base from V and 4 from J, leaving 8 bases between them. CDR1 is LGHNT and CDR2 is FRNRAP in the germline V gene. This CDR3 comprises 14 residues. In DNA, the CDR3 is TGTGCTAGTGGTTTGGCAGGGCGGAATCAGCCCCAGCATTTT. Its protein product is CASGLAGRNQPQHF. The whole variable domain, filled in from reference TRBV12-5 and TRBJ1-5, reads DARVTQTPRHKVTEMGQEVTMRCQPILGHNTVFWYRQTMMQGLELLAYFRNRAPLDDSGMPKDRFSAEMPDATLATLKIQPSEPRDSAVYFCASGLAGRNQPQHFGDGTRLSIL.

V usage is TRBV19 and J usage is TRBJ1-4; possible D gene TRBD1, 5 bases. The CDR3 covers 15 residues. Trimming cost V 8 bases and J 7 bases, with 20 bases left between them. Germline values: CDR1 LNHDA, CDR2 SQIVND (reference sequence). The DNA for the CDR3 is TGTGCCAGTGGAAGGGGAGGCCCAAACACTGAAAAACTGTTTTTT. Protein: CASGRGGPNTEKLFF.